This T cell receptor (beta chain) comes out of a study of shared clonotypes between healthy human individuals. A remark on this clone: Its antigen is as yet unknown.

As defined, naive CD8 cells were CD45RO-negative and positively selected for CCR7, with terminally differentiated effector memory CD45RA+ cells excluded. General observations from the study: Some naive CD4 clonotypes, 5% to 5.5%, turned up in common across a handful of donors.

The repertoire was sequenced with immunoSEQ multiplex PCR; TCRdb's copy has only in-frame clones and lacks some. This table holds some 2.1 million clones, around 96% found once. Germline CDR1 MNHEY, CDR2 SMNVEV (reference sequence). This CDR3 has 13 residues. V was cut by 4 bases and J by 4 bases, with 10 bases left in between. The V gene is TRBV27, the J gene TRBJ1-1; D not resolved. The material sequenced was naive CD8+ T cells sorted from blood. The source is a man younger than 35 in good health. The CDR3 DNA sequence: TGTGCCAGCAGTTCCCCGTGGGGCACTGAAGCTTTCTTT. Residues: CASSSPWGTEAFF.